This TCR beta chain appears in the sequencing data of a study of T cells after yellow fever vaccination. Points from the study as a whole: Post-booster repertoires contained most primary-vaccination clones again (approximately 97% CD4, around 89% CD8). Contaminants from the bulk population, in the form of abundant clonotypes, could be found in FACS-sorted repertoires. Researchers noted that a small share of clonotypes showed up in both CD4 and CD8 compartments.

The CDR3 loop spans 17 amino acids. Trimming at V came to 5 bases and at J to 4 bases, leaving 13 bases not matched to a gene. Germline V gene sequence: CDR1 SGHVS, CDR2 FNYEAQ. By 5'RACE template switching, TCR cDNA was produced, with a universal primer site and UMIs added in the process. TCRdb called the 5' RACE reads again in MiXCR, with one record for every CDR3 protein. The table records fewer than 450,000 distinct CDR3 sequences, around a tenth of them present only once. This clonotype was detected a few times. Its specificity is not known. The chain employs TRBV7-6 and TRBJ2-3; TRBD2 agrees at 9 bases. This TCR came from a man younger than 35 who received the YFV17D yellow fever vaccine. The sequenced sample was PBMCs, obtained on the day of the first yellow fever vaccination. The CDR3 sequence: CASSVRRGGMRADTQYF. The DNA for the CDR3 is TGTGCCAGCAGCGTCAGGCGGGGGGGCATGAGGGCAGATACGCAGTATTTT.